This T cell receptor beta chain was retrieved from a study of T cells in Graves' hyperthyroidism and ophthalmopathy. Authors of the study amplified TCR beta CDR3 regions from RNA transcripts. The HTBI primer set drove a first-round RT-PCR of the TCR CDR3. TCRdb passed the multiplex PCR reads through MiXCR, listing each CDR3 protein once. The table shows a few hundred thousand distinct CDR3 sequences, with 15% to 18% occurring only once. Absent ophthalmopathy progression within 18 months defined stable Graves' hyperthyroidism. The CDR3 is 17 residues long. Germline V gene lookup returns CDR1 LGHDT and CDR2 YNNKEL (reference sequence). J was trimmed by 4 bases and V by 0 bases; bases with no gene match: 8.

This chain joins TRBV3-1 and TRBJ2-3, with TRBD2 identical over 9 bases. The sequenced sample consisted of blood. The clonotype originates from a woman aged 25-40 years with Graves' hyperthyroidism. For the CDR3, the DNA is TGTGCCAGCAGCCAAGACTGGGCGGGAGGGCCGGCAGATACGCAGTATTTT. Its protein product is CASSQDWAGGPADTQYF.